This T cell receptor (beta chain) was recorded in a study of T cell changes during pregnancy in multiple sclerosis. Sequenced by immunoSEQ multiplex PCR; TCRdb stores in-frame clones only, minus some. The sample lists under 95,000 clones, 91% occurring once. Source: peripheral blood, taken after pregnancy. This receptor was taken from a female donor in good health, enrolled as a control in a pregnancy study.

The CDR3 sequence is CATSAGGPNQPQHF. CDR3 nucleotides: TGTGCCACCAGCGCAGGGGGACCCAATCAGCCCCAGCATTTT. The chain combines TRBV15 with TRBJ1-5, with 7 nucleotides matching TRBD1. Per the germline V gene, CDR1 is LNHNV and CDR2 is YYDKDF (reference sequence). The CDR3 has 14 residues. The trim removed 5 bases at V and 3 bases at J, leaving 4 bases unmatched. Filled out from reference TRBV15 and TRBJ1-5, the complete variable domain reads DAMVIQNPRYQVTQFGKPVTLSCSQTLNHNVMYWYQQKSSQAPKLLFHYYDKDFNNEADTPDNFQSRRPNTSFCFLDIRSPGLGDTAMYLCATSAGGPNQPQHFGDGTRLSIL.